Each of the 26 T cell receptor beta chains below was sequenced from the same sample in a study of blood T cell repertoires in COVID-19 (dated by TCRdb to 2018 to 2020). Library preparation was by the immunoSEQ multiplex PCR assay. TCRdb mirrors the immuneACCESS table, restricted to in-frame sequences. Some clones are absent from its copies; in checked studies, under half trace to an unresolved V gene, and the reason for the others is unknown. The sample table shows roughly 190,000 clones, and around 89% are seen once. The ten largest account for approximately 4% of the sample. Sequenced: peripheral blood. All receptors derive from a human donor in a cohort sampled during active COVID-19.

The gene calls are TRBV6-5 and TRBJ1-3, with 8 bases identical to TRBD1. The CDR3 is 14 residues long. Germline CDR1 reads MNHEY; CDR2 reads SVGAGI. Trimming removed 5 bases from V and 7 bases from J; junction bases left unmatched: 7. For the CDR3, the DNA is TGTGCCAGCAGTAAGGACAGGGTGCTCAACACCATATATTTT. Amino acid sequence: CASSKDRVLNTIYF.

The chain has TRBV6-6 and TRBJ1-4; tentative D call: TRBD1 (5 bases). V was trimmed by 2 bases and J by 8 bases, leaving 6 bases between them. The CDR3 contains 12 residues. The germline gives CDR1 MNHNY, CDR2 SVGAGI (reference sequence). CDR3: CASSYGAEKLFF. CDR3 in DNA: TGTGCCAGCAGTTACGGGGCAGAAAAACTGTTTTTT.

The chain links TRBV7-9 to TRBJ2-5; 10 bases align to TRBD2. V lost 5 bases and J lost 5; bases outside the gene matches: 5. In germline, CDR1 is SEHNR, CDR2 FQNEAQ (reference sequence). The CDR3 contains 14 residues. In nucleotides, the CDR3 is TGTGCCAGCAGCGCGAGACTAGCGGGCGAGACCCAGTACTTC. Its translation is CASSARLAGETQYF. The full variable domain, its missing parts supplied by reference TRBV7-9 and TRBJ2-5, is DTGVSQNPRHKITKRGQNVTFRCDPISEHNRLYWYRQTLGQGPEFLTYFQNEAQLEKSRLLSDRFSAERPKGSFSTLEIQRTEQGDSAMYLCASSARLAGETQYFGPGTRLLVL.

V usage is TRBV30 and J usage is TRBJ1-5; 7 nucleotides line up with TRBD1. Germline-derived CDR1 and CDR2 are GTSNPN and SVGIG (reference sequence). Trimming cost V 8 bases and J 1 base; bases outside gene matches: 2. CDR3 size: 12 residues. CDR3 coding DNA: TGTGCCGTGGGACAGAGCAATCAGCCCCAGCATTTT. Encoded protein: CAVGQSNQPQHF.

This clone was seen a few times. CDR3 protein: CASRGGYTGELFF. The CDR3 region has the DNA TGTGCCAGCCGGGGGGGGTACACCGGGGAGCTGTTTTTT. The genes are TRBV12-3 or TRBV12-4 and TRBJ2-2; TRBD2 matches at 8 bases. Germline trimming cut 8 bases from V and 3 bases from J; bases unmatched to any gene: 2. The CDR3 is 13 amino acids.

This rearrangement joins TRBV6-2 or TRBV6-3 to TRBJ2-1, with 7 bases that match TRBD1. This CDR3 region has 15 residues. The trim removed 6 bases at V and 4 bases at J, leaving 9 bases unmatched. Germline CDR1 reads MNHEY; CDR2 reads SVGEGT. CDR3 loop: CASSLQGTVYNEQFF. The CDR3 region has the DNA TGTGCCAGCAGCTTACAGGGGACGGTTTACAATGAGCAGTTCTTC.

The rearrangement joins TRBV6-2 or TRBV6-3 to TRBJ2-7; TRBD2 aligns across 13 bases. The CDR3 consists of 20 residues. The germline gives CDR1 MNHEY, CDR2 SVGEGT. V dropped 2 bases and J dropped 3; count of bases not matched to a gene: 16. The CDR3 region is CASSYPGLAGASWGYYEQYF. In nucleotides, the CDR3 is TGTGCCAGCAGTTACCCAGGACTAGCGGGAGCCTCTTGGGGTTACTACGAGCAGTACTTC.

The rearrangement links TRBV3-1 (or the pseudogene TRBV3-2) to TRBJ2-7; 10 positions agree with TRBD2. The length of the CDR3 is 15 residues. Germline V CDR1 and CDR2: LGHDT, YNNKEL (reference sequence). The V segment lost 3 bases and the J segment 2 bases; nucleotides outside the gene matches: 4. CDR3 protein: CASSQSSGGPYEQYF. CDR3 nucleotides: TGTGCCAGCAGCCAGAGTAGCGGGGGGCCCTACGAGCAGTACTTC.

Here the CDR3 reads CASSREVFTHYQFF. The DNA for the CDR3 is TGTGCCAGCAGCCGGGAGGTCTTCACCCATTACCAGTTCTTC. The chain couples TRBV3-1 (or the pseudogene TRBV3-2) to TRBJ2-1, with TRBD2 as a possible D gene (6 bases). This CDR3 has 14 amino acids. The germline V gene has CDR1 LGHDT and CDR2 YNNKEL (reference sequence). Trimming took off 4 bases at V and 13 bases at J, with 20 bases between the two ends.

This chain joins TRBV10-3 and TRBJ1-2; D not certain. The germline V gene has CDR1 ENHRY and CDR2 SYGVKD. There are 12 residues in the CDR3. Trimming pared 3 bases from V and 4 bases from J, leaving 6 bases between. This chain's CDR3 is CAISDESYGYTF. CDR3 in DNA: TGTGCCATCAGTGATGAGTCCTATGGCTACACCTTC.

This clone appeared a few times. V is TRBV5-1 and J is TRBJ1-6, with D perhaps matching TRBD1 (6 bases). Germline CDR1 reads SGHRS; CDR2 reads YFSETQ. V was pared by 1 base and J by 10 bases, with 15 bases between. CDR3 length equals 15 residues. CDR3 loop: CASSLRQAEASPLHF. The CDR3 nucleotides read TGCGCCAGCAGCTTGCGACAGGCAGAAGCATCACCCCTCCACTTT.

The chain recombines TRBV2 with TRBJ2-1; D may be TRBD2 (6 bases). V gave up 1 base and J gave up 1 base, with 11 bases separating them. The CDR3 is made up of 16 amino acids. The germline gives CDR1 SNHLY, CDR2 FYNNEI. CDR3 bases: TGTGCCAGCAGTGAAGGGGGGAGGCCTTCCTACAATGAGCAGTTCTTC. Amino acid sequence: CASSEGGRPSYNEQFF.

The chain is built from TRBV7-9 and TRBJ2-4; TRBD1 agrees at 9 bases. Trimming took 5 bases from V and 2 from J; bases not matched to a gene: 10. The V gene's germline CDR1 is SEHNR and CDR2 FQNEAQ (reference sequence). This CDR3 is built from 17 residues. This chain's CDR3 is CASSLDRGDWTKNIQYF. CDR3 DNA sequence: TGTGCCAGCAGCCTCGACAGGGGGGATTGGACCAAAAACATTCAGTACTTC.

This clone has a single count. The chain carries TRBV5-1 and TRBJ2-7; 10 bases fit TRBD2. From germline, CDR1 is SGHRS and CDR2 YFSETQ. J lost 3 bases, V lost 5 bases, and 2 bases had no gene match. The CDR3 covers 13 residues. The CDR3 nucleotides read TGCGCCAGCAGTCCTAGCGGGAGCTACGAGCAGTACTTC. Translated: CASSPSGSYEQYF.

V gene TRBV5-4 combines with J gene TRBJ1-3; D is perhaps TRBD1 (6 bases). The CDR3 extends over 14 amino acids. V shed 0 bases and J shed 4 bases, with 8 bases lying between them. The germline gives CDR1 SGHNT, CDR2 YYREEE (reference sequence). CDR3 bases: TGTGCCAGCAGCTTGGCAGGGGCGGGAAACACCATATATTTT. Encoded protein: CASSLAGAGNTIYF.

This clone was observed once. CDR3 in amino acids: CASSLTGGQGSEQFF. CDR3 DNA sequence: TGCGCCAGCAGCCTGACAGGGGGGCAGGGGTCTGAGCAGTTCTTC. The chain has TRBV5-1 and TRBJ2-1, with 9 bases matching TRBD1. The V segment lost 4 bases and the J segment 9 bases; nucleotides outside the gene matches: 11. CDR1 is SGHRS and CDR2 is YFSETQ in the germline V gene. The CDR3 consists of 15 residues.

The chain has TRBV5-5 and TRBJ1-6; 9 bases agree with TRBD1. The CDR3 covers 15 residues. Trimming took 0 bases from V and 7 from J; bases not matched to a gene: 2. Germline CDR1 is SGHKS and CDR2 is YYEKEE (reference sequence). The DNA for the CDR3 is TGTGCCAGCAGCTTGGGACAGGGGGGAAATTCACCCCTCCACTTT. Translated, it gives CASSLGQGGNSPLHF.

The gene calls are TRBV13 and TRBJ2-3, with a weak D call TRBD2 (6 bases). CDR3 length: 15 amino acids. Trimming removed 5 bases at V and 0 bases at J, with 12 bases between. The germline CDR1 and CDR2 sequences are PRHDT and FYEKMQ (reference sequence). The CDR3 nucleotides are TGTGCCAGCAGCCTCCTAGGGACTAGCACAGATACGCAGTATTTT. Amino acids: CASSLLGTSTDTQYF.

This chain connects TRBV28 to TRBJ2-7, with TRBD2 as a possible D gene (6 bases). The CDR3 is 13 amino acids. Germline V gene data show CDR1 as MDHEN and CDR2 as SYDVKM. V was trimmed by 4 bases and J by 6 bases, leaving 13 bases between them. CDR3 loop: CASSSGSVSEQYF. CDR3 DNA sequence: TGTGCCAGCAGTTCCGGGAGTGTCTCCGAGCAGTACTTC.

This sequence joins TRBV14 and TRBJ1-2; D might be TRBD1 (5 bases). There are 14 residues in the CDR3. Looked up from germline, CDR1 is SGHDN and CDR2 is FVKESK. V was shortened by 3 bases and J by 3 bases, with 11 bases between the two germline ends. CDR3 amino acids: CASSHGGPDYGYTF. In nucleotides, the CDR3 is TGTGCCAGCAGCCACGGGGGTCCGGACTATGGCTACACCTTC.

The chain uses TRBV2 and TRBJ2-5; 10 nucleotides align to TRBD1. Unmatched junction bases numbered 7, after V lost 7 bases and J lost 5 bases. Per germline, CDR1 SNHLY and CDR2 FYNNEI. This CDR3 is built from 14 residues. The CDR3 DNA reads TGTGCCAGCAAATGGACAGGGGGTGCCGAGACCCAGTACTTC. Its protein product is CASKWTGGAETQYF.

The gene calls are TRBV11-2 and TRBJ1-6; the match to TRBD1 covers 7 bases. CDR1 SGHAT and CDR2 FQNNGV come from the germline V gene. CDR3 length: 19 residues. The V segment lost 5 bases and the J segment 0 bases; nucleotides outside the gene matches: 13. The CDR3 nucleotides read TGTGCCAGCAGCAACCCACCACAGGGGTCGGGCTCCTATAATTCACCCCTCCACTTT. It yields the protein CASSNPPQGSGSYNSPLHF.

The chain's CDR3 is CAWHRGPYEQYF. DNA for the CDR3: TGTGCCTGGCACAGGGGTCCCTACGAGCAGTACTTC. This rearrangement joins TRBV30 to TRBJ2-7; 7 bases map to TRBD1. The CDR3 covers 12 residues. Germline trimming cut 5 bases from V and 2 bases from J; bases unmatched to any gene: 3. Germline values: CDR1 GTSNPN, CDR2 SVGIG (reference sequence).

The genes are TRBV5-1 and TRBJ2-2, with D uncertain. V dropped 0 bases and J dropped 7 bases, with 4 bases sitting between them. This CDR3 spans 12 amino acids. Germline CDR1 reads SGHRS; CDR2 reads YFSETQ. CDR3 sequence (DNA): TGCGCCAGCAGCTTGGGAGGCGGGGAGCTGTTTTTT. It specifies CASSLGGGELFF.

The chain uses TRBV5-1 and TRBJ2-7, with 9 bases identical to TRBD1. Trimming removed 3 bases from V and 3 bases from J; junction bases left unmatched: 16. CDR1 is SGHRS and CDR2 is YFSETQ in the germline V gene. The CDR3 length is 18 residues. CDR3: CASSSRAGPGTGIYEQYF. In DNA form, the CDR3 reads TGCGCCAGCAGCTCCCGGGCTGGACCCGGGACAGGGATCTACGAGCAGTACTTC.

The chain links TRBV27 to TRBJ1-2; D gene uncertain. The CDR3 totals 15 residues. Germline loops: CDR1 MNHEY, CDR2 SMNVEV (reference sequence). With 0 bases removed from V and 6 bases from J, the gap between germline ends came to 14 bases. The CDR3 loop is CASSLSTGNYNGYTF. The CDR3 coding sequence is TGTGCCAGCAGTTTATCTACCGGGAATTATAATGGCTACACCTTC.